This T cell receptor (beta chain) was sequenced for a study of T cell repertoires in cytomegalovirus infection. The overall study: CMV infection plus the matching HLA type was flagged by public TCR beta signatures. Study observations and caveats: Across the ex vivo response, the dominant clonotypes were HLA-C-restricted CMV-specific TCR beta clonotypes.

CDR1 SGHNT and CDR2 YENEEA come from the germline V gene. This CDR3 is 17 amino acids long. After removal of 1 base from V and 6 bases from J, the junction contained 11 bases not matched to a gene. This clonotype was recorded many times. Its antigen remains unidentified. TCRdb reanalysed the reads using MiXCR and keeps one entry per CDR3 protein. The table has around 490,000 distinct CDR3 sequences, about a quarter seen once; the top ten hold 13%. The rearrangement uses TRBV11-3 and TRBJ2-1, with TRBD1 matching over 8 bases. The sample was PBMCs. The clonotype originates from a human donor in good health (CMV status not recorded). Some clones in this sample may be carry-over from other donors' samples. The CDR3 reads CASSLGTGIPTVNEQFF. DNA of the CDR3: TGTGCCAGCAGCTTAGGGACAGGGATCCCTACTGTCAATGAGCAGTTCTTC.